The 23 T cell receptor beta chains below all came from one sample that was sequenced in a study of response to subunit inactivated influenza vaccine. TCRdb re-derived calls from the RT-PCR reads in MiXCR, one entry per CDR3 protein. The profile shows more than 700,000 distinct CDR3 sequences, less than 25% of them singletons. The sequencing here drew on PBMCs from blood, taken less than 6 days after vaccination. The receptors here all came from a middle-aged man who received an inactivated influenza vaccine.

The J gene is TRBJ1-5, the V gene TRBV11-2; 9 bases fit TRBD1. V lost 5 bases and J lost 2; bases outside the gene matches: 13. The length of the CDR3 is 18 residues. In germline, CDR1 is SGHAT, CDR2 FQNNGV. CDR3 DNA: TGTGCCAGCAGCCCGGGGACAGGGAATAGGGTGCGCAATCAGCCCCAGCATTTT. Encoded protein: CASSPGTGNRVRNQPQHF.

This clonotype was counted only a few times. The J gene is TRBJ1-2, the V gene TRBV6-1; TRBD1 aligns across 8 bases. The CDR3 has 12 amino acids. Germline CDR1 is MNHNS and CDR2 is SASEGT. Losses at the gene ends were 7 bases for V and 8 bases for J; bases not matched to a gene: 6. In nucleotides, the CDR3 is TGTGCCAGCACCCCGGACAGGGACGGCTACACCTTC. Translating gives CASTPDRDGYTF.

The chain combines TRBV20-1 with TRBJ2-3, with D maybe TRBD2 (5 bases). The CDR3 has 11 amino acids. Germline V gives CDR1 DFQATT, CDR2 SNEGSKA (reference sequence). V lost 7 bases to trimming and J lost 2 bases, with 7 bases between them. The CDR3 here is CSGSVTDTQYF. CDR3 nucleotide sequence: TGCAGTGGTAGCGTCACAGATACGCAGTATTTT.

This clonotype was counted between two and nine times. The chain uses TRBV7-8 and TRBJ2-1, with no clear D. CDR1 SGHVS and CDR2 FQNEAQ come from the germline V gene. The CDR3 is made up of 14 amino acids. Trimming removed 5 bases from V and 5 bases from J, with 13 bases in between. DNA of the CDR3: TGTGCCAGCAGCCCCGACGTGGGAAACAATGAGCAGTTCTTC. Its protein is CASSPDVGNNEQFF.

In this sample, this clonotype turned up a few times. The chain couples TRBV28 to TRBJ1-4, with D unclear. The CDR3 sequence is 10 residues long. Germline loops: CDR1 MDHEN, CDR2 SYDVKM. Between the trimmed V and J ends, which lost 2 bases and 12 bases, there was a span of 4 bases. The CDR3 here is CASSLVQLFF. The CDR3 DNA sequence: TGTGCCAGCAGTTTAGTCCAACTGTTTTTT.

The chain uses TRBV2 and TRBJ2-7; no reliable D call. The V end was cut by 3 bases, the J end by 5 bases, with 11 bases between. The CDR3 totals 13 residues. The germline V gene encodes CDR1 SNHLY and CDR2 FYNNEI. The CDR3 region has the DNA TGTGCCAGCAGTGAGACCGGAGACGACGAGCAGTACTTC. Amino acids: CASSETGDDEQYF.

The J gene is TRBJ2-7, the V gene TRBV28; 8 bases align to TRBD1. V dropped 4 bases and J dropped 3; count of bases not matched to a gene: 5. The length of the CDR3 is 14 residues. Germline V CDR1 and CDR2: MDHEN, SYDVKM. The CDR3 DNA reads as TGTGCCAGCAGTTCCCGGGACAGGTTCTACGAGCAGTACTTC. It specifies CASSSRDRFYEQYF. The full variable domain, rest sourced from reference TRBV28 and TRBJ2-7, is DVKVTQSSRYLVKRTGEKVFLECVQDMDHENMFWYRQDPGLGLRLIYFSYDVKMKEKGDIPEGYSVSREKKERFSLILESASTNQTSMYLCASSSRDRFYEQYFGPGTRLTVT.

The chain joins TRBV25-1 to TRBJ2-7; tentative D call: TRBD1 (6 bases). The CDR3 loop spans 13 amino acids. V was shortened by 6 bases and J by 5 bases, with 14 bases between the two germline ends. Germline CDR1 reads MGHDK; CDR2 reads SYGVNS. CDR3 DNA sequence: TGTGCCAGCAGCGCCACCACAGGGAACGAGCAGTACTTC. Its protein product is CASSATTGNEQYF.

Only a few counts were recorded for this clonotype. The rearrangement links TRBV7-9 to TRBJ2-5, with 7 bases aligning to TRBD1. The CDR3 sequence is 15 residues long. From germline, CDR1 is SEHNR and CDR2 FQNEAQ (reference sequence). Germline trimming cut 6 bases from V and 2 bases from J; bases unmatched to any gene: 9. The CDR3, as DNA: TGTGCCAGCAGAATTAGACAGGGTTCTCAAGAGACCCAGTACTTC. Translated, it gives CASRIRQGSQETQYF.

V and J are TRBV9 and TRBJ2-7; possible D gene TRBD1, 6 bases. This CDR3 region has 15 residues. The germline V and J ends were trimmed by 0 bases and 4 bases, with 14 bases remaining between them. Germline V CDR1 and CDR2: SGDLS, YYNGEE. The CDR3 is CASSVDGMGTYEQYF. The CDR3 coding sequence is TGTGCCAGCAGCGTAGACGGGATGGGGACATACGAGCAGTACTTC.

The V gene is TRBV6-1, the J gene TRBJ2-5; TRBD2 matches 15 bases. CDR1 is MNHNS, CDR2 SASEGT, per germline. The CDR3 is 17 residues long. The trim removed 5 bases at V and 5 bases at J, leaving 9 bases unmatched. CDR3 amino acids: CASSPGTSGRYWETQYF. In nucleotides, the CDR3 is TGTGCCAGCAGTCCCGGGACTAGCGGGAGGTATTGGGAGACCCAGTACTTC.

This clonotype was detected a few times. The chain is built from TRBV12-3 or TRBV12-4 and TRBJ2-7; no clear D. V was pared by 4 bases and J by 5 bases, with 9 bases between. The CDR3 sequence is 12 residues long. CDR3 residues: CASSSRVNEQYF. CDR3 coding DNA: TGTGCCAGCAGTTCCCGGGTAAACGAGCAGTACTTC.

The J gene is TRBJ2-2, the V gene TRBV11-2; D is perhaps TRBD1 (5 bases). Trimming took off 8 bases at V and 6 bases at J, with 13 bases between the two ends. CDR1 and CDR2 (germline): SGHAT, FQNNGV. The length of the CDR3 is 13 residues. The DNA for the CDR3 is TGTGCCAGCCTCCCTCCAGGGCCCGGGGAGCTGTTTTTT. Translating gives CASLPPGPGELFF.

A few counts support this clonotype. The V and J genes are TRBV7-6 and TRBJ2-7, with D hard to call. CDR3 length equals 14 residues. Trimming took 0 bases from V and 1 from J, leaving 7 bases between them. Per germline, CDR1 SGHVS and CDR2 FNYEAQ. CDR3 bases: TGTGCCAGCAGCTTAGCGCGGATGTCCTACGAGCAGTACTTC. Translated, it gives CASSLARMSYEQYF.

This chain uses TRBV28 with TRBJ2-1; no definite D call. Germline V gene lookup returns CDR1 MDHEN and CDR2 SYDVKM. This CDR3 has 16 residues. V lost 6 bases and J 2 bases, leaving 17 bases between the germline ends. The CDR3: CASSRPPHFPYNEQFF. The DNA of the CDR3 is TGTGCCAGCAGCCGCCCCCCCCACTTTCCCTACAATGAGCAGTTCTTC.

This clonotype was detected a few times. This chain joins TRBV12-3 or TRBV12-4 and TRBJ2-1, with unresolved D. Trimming took 7 bases from V and 7 from J, leaving 8 bases between them. There are 11 residues in the CDR3. CDR3 coding DNA: TGTGCCAGCACCCTCGGGAATGAGCAGTTCTTC. Protein product: CASTLGNEQFF.

This clonotype was seen only a few times. The chain employs TRBV7-2 and TRBJ2-7, with a possible D match to TRBD1 (6 bases). This CDR3 region has 15 residues. Germline loops: CDR1 SGHTA, CDR2 FQGNSA. V lost 5 bases and J lost 3, with 17 bases in between. Here the CDR3 DNA reads TGTGCCAGCAGCCCCAGAGGGGGTACAGTCTACGAGCAGTACTTC. Its translation is CASSPRGGTVYEQYF.

Regarding this clonotype: Mismatch with germline at one junction end may stem from a read error. The rearrangement links TRBV6-1 to TRBJ2-3; 8 bases fit TRBD2. There are 15 residues in the CDR3. Germline V CDR1 and CDR2: MNHNS, SASEGT. Here the CDR3 reads CASSQAGARADTQYF. CDR3 in DNA: TGTGCCAGCAGTCAAGCGGGAGCCCGAGCAGATACGCAGTATTTT.

The V and J genes are TRBV29-1 and TRBJ2-7; TRBD1 matches 7 bases. The CDR3 loop spans 12 amino acids. V was pared by 8 bases and J by 4 bases, with 8 bases of the junction left unmatched. In germline, CDR1 is SQVTM, CDR2 ANQGSEA. CDR3 sequence: CSISQGEYEQYF. For the CDR3, the DNA is TGCAGCATTTCCCAGGGGGAGTACGAGCAGTACTTC.

This chain's CDR3 is CASSALTGGAFF. CDR3 coding DNA: TGTGCCAGCAGTGCCCTAACAGGTGGGGCTTTCTTT. V gene TRBV25-1 combines with J gene TRBJ1-1, with TRBD1 as a possible D gene (5 bases). The germline V and J ends were trimmed by 4 bases and 11 bases, with 14 bases remaining between them. CDR1 is MGHDK, CDR2 SYGVNS, per germline. There are 12 residues in the CDR3.

This chain uses TRBV25-1 with TRBJ1-1; TRBD1 agrees at 7 bases. Unmatched junction bases numbered 6, after V lost 5 bases and J lost 0 bases. Germline V lookup: CDR1 MGHDK, CDR2 SYGVNS. This CDR3 is built from 15 residues. The CDR3 sequence: CASSRTGRMNTEAFF. The CDR3 DNA is TGTGCCAGCAGTCGGACAGGACGGATGAACACTGAAGCTTTCTTT.

This clonotype was observed a few times. V usage is TRBV29-1 and J usage is TRBJ1-1; 7 bases agree with TRBD1. The length of the CDR3 is 14 residues. The V gene's germline CDR1 is SQVTM and CDR2 ANQGSEA. Trimming took 3 bases from V and 3 from J; bases not matched to a gene: 7. The CDR3 nucleotides read TGCAGCGTTGATAGGGGGCAACGTGACACTGAAGCTTTCTTT. Translation gives CSVDRGQRDTEAFF.

This clonotype was counted a few times. J is TRBJ2-3 and V is TRBV9; D unclear. CDR3 size: 15 residues. Germline loops: CDR1 SGDLS, CDR2 YYNGEE. V was clipped by 0 bases and J by 0 bases, with 8 bases between them. The CDR3 coding sequence is TGTGCCAGCAGCGTAGGAAGATCCAGCACAGATACGCAGTATTTT. It yields the protein CASSVGRSSTDTQYF. Full variable domain (rest looked up from reference TRBV9 and TRBJ2-3): DSGVTQTPKHLITATGQRVTLRCSPRSGDLSVYWYQQSLDQGLQFLIQYYNGEERAKGNILERFSAQQFPDLHSELNLSSLELGDSALYFCASSVGRSSTDTQYFGPGTRLTVL.